A single T cell receptor beta chain is shown here with its context. The antigen is undetermined. These data are taken from a study of blood T cells in healthy people across ages. At the level of the study: Template switching caught about one barcoded beta molecule for each two T cells.

PCR was performed a second time for roughly 7 to 11 cycles using a sample-barcoded 5' primer and a J-beta primer mix. MiXCR, run by TCRdb on the 5' RACE reads, gives a single entry per CDR3 protein. The repertoire holds 1.5 million to 1.8 million distinct CDR3 sequences, with 40% to 45% as singletons. Notes on the study in general: CMV status of donors was not determined, possibly confounding expanded clonotype changes. No conclusive comparison of naive versus antigen-experienced cells was possible with unsorted PBMCs.

Trimming cost V 3 bases and J 11 bases, with 10 bases left between them. The CDR3 covers 11 residues. Germline V gene lookup returns CDR1 MGHRA and CDR2 YSYEKL. V usage is TRBV4-1 and J usage is TRBJ1-1; D uncertain. The receptor comes from a woman aged 18-29 years in good health. Sequencing was carried out using blood. CDR3 sequence: CASSHHSRAFF. For the CDR3, the DNA is TGCGCCAGCAGCCATCACTCAAGGGCTTTCTTT.